Below, one T cell receptor (beta chain) is given with its context. Its recognized antigen is unknown. The sample holds no much larger clone one base away, and base qualities are not on file. The sample originates from a study of shared clonotypes between healthy human individuals (TCRdb year 2020). About the investigation overall: The cohort comprised two women and a few men aged 18 to 49 years. The study deeply sequenced blood TCR repertoires of about 5 healthy adults to estimate repertoire size and the extent of clonotype sharing between individuals. Libraries were prepared and TCR repertoires were sequenced by different laboratories using diverse techniques, in order to increase sequencing depth and limit assay-specific biases. Leukapheresis yielded between about 0.94 and 9.5 billion PBMCs per donor.

Donors were healthy HIV-negative adults with no recently reported acute infections or vaccinations. All donors were Caucasian adults living in Nashville, Tennessee, USA. In the unsorted samples, some 100 million PBMCs were counted, and genomic DNA was extracted using the QIAamp DNA Blood Mini kit. Blood was collected by leukapheresis, and PBMCs were isolated by Ficoll-Histopaque density gradient centrifugation and then cryopreserved in liquid nitrogen vapor phase. Findings and caveats that apply to the study as a whole: Pairwise subsampling led to the expectation that sequencing depth would affect the degree of clonotype sharing among donors. Only blood was sampled, and tissue TCR repertoires likely differ from those in blood. The small number of donors limited the genetic and exposure-history diversity represented.

Using the deep immunoSEQ assay, multiplex PCR amplified TCR CDR3 regions from genomic DNA. For each cell subset, the extracted genomic DNA was distributed evenly across all wells of several immunoSEQ 96-well plates, and each plate served as one replicate. For unsorted PBMC, 250 to 300 ng genomic DNA, equal to tens of thousands of T cell genomes, was loaded into each replicate PCR. Genomic DNA from unsorted PBMC was sequenced over ten immunoSEQ deep assay plates. Purified libraries were measured with a Qubit 3.0 fluorometer, size-checked on a Bioanalyzer 2100, and measured again with the KAPA Library Quantification kit. Every immunoSEQ 96-well plate was sequenced on a dedicated single-read 150-cycle Illumina NextSeq 550 flow cell. The authors' pipeline ran thus. Because only junctional sequences without quality scores were contained in the immunoSEQ output, filtering matching that applied to full-length reads could not be performed. To assign V/J genes and CDR3, sequences were annotated against IMGT germline references using PyIR, a Python wrapper for IgBLAST v1.9. Reads were filtered out if the reads had weak V/J assignments (E-value above 1e-6), no CDR3, stop codons, out-of-frame junctions, or ambiguous translated residues. V3J clonotypes were defined as sequences sharing the same inferred V gene, J gene, and CDR3 amino acid sequence. To compute the percentage overlap between repertoires, the number of shared unique clonotypes was divided by the size of the smaller repertoire. Three approaches were used to assess repertoire richness: RTK rarefaction, the Chao1 estimator, and Recon v2.1 estimates of unobserved clonotypes. TCRdb retrieved this table from immuneACCESS and kept in-frame rearrangements only. Not all clones are present; in checked studies, unresolved V genes account for under half, and no reason is known for the remainder. Clonal size and the V and J genes are those of that table, whereas D and trimming came from the DNA. Here the sample has some 470,000 clones; about 79% occur a single time. Roughly 13% of the sample goes to the ten largest clones.

Input material: PBMCs. The TCR originated in a woman in her 40s in good health. Some clones in this sample may be carry-over from other donors' samples.

The nucleotides read TGTGCCAGCAGAAACGACCCCGACGGTAGTTCACCCCTCCACTTT. Its product reads: CASRNDPDGSSPLHF. The V and J segments used are TRBV6-4 and TRBJ1-6, with no D gene named confidently. The germline V gene specifies MRHNA as CDR1 and SNTAGT as CDR2. At the junction V is shortened by 6 bases and J by 9 bases, with 18 bases in between. The CDR3 runs 15 amino acids, cysteine and phenylalanine included. The DNA shown is the 45-base CDR3, in frame from base 1.